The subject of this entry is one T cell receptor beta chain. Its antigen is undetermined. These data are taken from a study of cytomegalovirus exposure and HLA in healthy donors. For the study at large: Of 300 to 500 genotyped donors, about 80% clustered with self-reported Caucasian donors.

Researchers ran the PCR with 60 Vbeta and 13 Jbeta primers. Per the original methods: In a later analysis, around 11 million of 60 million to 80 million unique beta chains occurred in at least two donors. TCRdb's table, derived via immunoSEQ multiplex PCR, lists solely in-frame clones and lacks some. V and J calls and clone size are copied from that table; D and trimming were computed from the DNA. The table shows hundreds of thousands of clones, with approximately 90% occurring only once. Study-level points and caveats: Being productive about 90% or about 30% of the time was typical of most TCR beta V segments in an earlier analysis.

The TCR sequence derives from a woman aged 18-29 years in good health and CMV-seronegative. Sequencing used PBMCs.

DNA for the CDR3: TGTGCCAGCAGCTCCCTGGGGCGCTATGGCTACACCTTC. This codes for CASSSLGRYGYTF. The rearrangement links TRBV5-4 to TRBJ1-2; tentatively, D is TRBD1 (5 bases). Per the germline V gene, CDR1 is SGHNT and CDR2 is YYREEE (reference sequence). The V end was cut by 3 bases, the J end by 4 bases, with 10 bases between. This CDR3 is 13 amino acids long.